The next 23 T cell receptor beta chains were all read from a single sample in a study of shared clonotypes between healthy human individuals. Some clones are missing from TCRdb's copy, which holds only in-frame ones; the method was immunoSEQ multiplex PCR. This table has over a million clones, around 97% appearing once. Sequenced input: naive CD4+ T cells sorted from blood. Sample subset: CD45RA+ positively selected. These receptor sequences come from a man aged 25-45 years in good health.

The V gene is TRBV29-1, the J gene TRBJ2-1, with 9 bases matching TRBD1. Losses at the gene ends were 7 bases for V and 8 bases for J; bases not matched to a gene: 9. The CDR3 extends over 13 amino acids. The germline gives CDR1 SQVTM, CDR2 ANQGSEA. CDR3 region: CSETGQGMDEQFF. The CDR3 DNA follows: TGCAGCGAAACGGGACAGGGTATGGATGAGCAGTTCTTC.

This chain joins TRBV5-1 and TRBJ2-1; TRBD2 matches 10 bases. Germline-derived CDR1 and CDR2 are SGHRS and YFSETQ. V shed 2 bases and J 1 base; nucleotides not matched to a gene: 3. This CDR3 region has 16 residues. The CDR3 loop is CASSFRTSGSYNEQFF. The CDR3 DNA sequence: TGCGCCAGCAGCTTTCGGACTAGCGGTTCCTACAATGAGCAGTTCTTC.

The chain combines TRBV27 with TRBJ2-5; 9 bases align to TRBD1. Germline V CDR1 and CDR2: MNHEY, SMNVEV (reference sequence). The V and J ends lost 9 bases and 4 bases, in that order; junction bases with no gene match: 6. The CDR3 contains 13 residues. The CDR3 DNA reads TGTGCCAGTCCGGGACAGGGTCGAGAGACCCAGTACTTC. Translation gives CASPGQGRETQYF.

As for this clone: Other DNA sequences in this sample translate to the same CDR3. This chain links TRBV20-1 with TRBJ2-5; D remains ambiguous. Trimming shortened V by 3 bases and J by 2 bases, and 4 bases separated the two germline ends. The V gene's germline CDR1 is DFQATT and CDR2 SNEGSKA (reference sequence). The CDR3 is 11 residues long. The CDR3 region has the DNA TGCAGTGCTAGCAGGCAAGAGACCCAGTACTTC. Amino acids: CSASRQETQYF.

V and J are TRBV2 and TRBJ1-5; no firm D call. The V end lost 7 bases, the J end lost 6 bases, and 16 bases lay between the germline ends. Germline assignment: CDR1 SNHLY and CDR2 FYNNEI. The CDR3 consists of 14 residues. The CDR3 here is CASNSGLGLQPQHF. DNA for the CDR3: TGTGCCAGCAACAGTGGCTTAGGGCTTCAGCCCCAGCATTTT.

On this clone: The same CDR3 arises from other DNA sequences in this sample as well. The chain recombines TRBV18 with TRBJ1-1; D is perhaps TRBD1 (5 bases). The germline V and J ends were trimmed by 2 bases and 5 bases, with 12 bases remaining between them. Per germline, CDR1 KGHSH and CDR2 LQKENI. CDR3 length equals 14 residues. The CDR3 sequence is CASSPYRGGTEAFF. The DNA of the CDR3 is TGTGCCAGCTCACCATATAGGGGAGGGACTGAAGCTTTCTTT.

The chain couples TRBV28 to TRBJ2-7; D is undetermined. Trimming pared 3 bases from V and 2 bases from J, leaving 11 bases between. Germline-derived CDR1 and CDR2 are MDHEN and SYDVKM. This CDR3 is 14 amino acids long. This CDR3 reads CASSFRTETYEQYF. For the CDR3, the DNA is TGTGCCAGCAGTTTTAGGACCGAGACCTACGAGCAGTACTTC.

The gene calls are TRBV14 and TRBJ2-1; a possible D gene is TRBD2 (7 bases). Trimming removed 1 base at V and 8 bases at J, with 18 bases between. The V gene's germline CDR1 is SGHDN and CDR2 FVKESK. CDR3 size: 16 residues. The CDR3 loop is CASSQGGRGPLDEQFF. DNA of the CDR3: TGTGCCAGCAGCCAAGGGGGGCGGGGGCCCCTGGATGAGCAGTTCTTC.

This chain connects TRBV5-6 to TRBJ2-3, with D possibly TRBD1 on 6 matching bases. V lost 3 bases to trimming and J lost 6 bases, with 14 bases between them. This CDR3 region has 14 residues. Germline CDR1 is SGHDT and CDR2 is YYEEEE. DNA for the CDR3: TGTGCCAGCAGCTCACCAGGGGCTCAGGATACGCAGTATTTT. It is translated as CASSSPGAQDTQYF.

The CDR3 DNA follows: TGTGCCAGCAGCTTATTTAGGACAGGGGCCGAGCAGTACTTC. Translating gives CASSLFRTGAEQYF. The V gene is TRBV7-9, the J gene TRBJ2-7; TRBD1 matches at 9 bases. Unmatched junction bases numbered 5, after V lost 2 bases and J lost 6 bases. Germline CDR1 SEHNR, CDR2 FQNEAQ (reference sequence). This CDR3 spans 14 amino acids.

CDR3 DNA sequence: TGTGCCAGCAGGGGGAGAACAATCCCTCGTAATGAAAAACTGTTTTTT. It encodes CASRGRTIPRNEKLFF. J is TRBJ1-4 and V is TRBV2; no clear D. Germline V gene lookup returns CDR1 SNHLY and CDR2 FYNNEI. This CDR3 has 16 amino acids. The V gene lost 6 bases and the J gene lost 4 bases, with 18 bases spanning the gap.

The CDR3, as DNA: TGCGCCAGCAGCTCAGGGGGCGCGGGCAATCAGCCCCAGCATTTT. Translated: CASSSGGAGNQPQHF. The chain couples TRBV5-1 to TRBJ1-5; TRBD1 aligns across 8 bases. Trimming removed 3 bases from V and 2 bases from J; junction bases left unmatched: 4. CDR3 length equals 15 residues. CDR1 and CDR2 (germline): SGHRS, YFSETQ.

This chain uses TRBV5-5 with TRBJ1-2, with TRBD1 as a possible D gene (5 bases). In germline, CDR1 is SGHKS, CDR2 YYEKEE (reference sequence). The V gene lost 1 base and the J gene lost 6 bases, with 16 bases spanning the gap. This CDR3 comprises 15 residues. CDR3: CASSLNPQGMDGYTF. CDR3 DNA sequence: TGTGCCAGCAGCTTGAACCCGCAGGGCATGGATGGCTACACCTTC.

Comment on this clone: Distinct nucleotide sequences in the sample also encode this CDR3. V is TRBV28 and J is TRBJ2-1; D call uncertain. The germline CDR1 and CDR2 sequences are MDHEN and SYDVKM. V lost 5 bases, J lost 2 bases, and 4 bases lay in between. This CDR3 has 12 amino acids. This CDR3 is CASSLTYNEQFF. The CDR3 DNA sequence: TGTGCCAGCAGTCTCACCTACAATGAGCAGTTCTTC.

The rearrangement uses TRBV28 and TRBJ2-7; 9 nucleotides match TRBD2. From germline, CDR1 is MDHEN and CDR2 SYDVKM. The CDR3 covers 14 residues. V shed 6 bases, J shed 3 bases, and the junction held 6 bases outside the gene matches. The CDR3 coding sequence is TGTGCCAGCAGGGAAGCACTAGCGGGCTACGAGCAGTACTTC. This codes for CASREALAGYEQYF.

The V call is TRBV28, the J call TRBJ2-6, with D uncertain. Germline-derived CDR1 and CDR2 are MDHEN and SYDVKM. The CDR3 runs to 15 residues. Deletions cut 5 bases from V and 0 bases from J, with 8 bases between. CDR3 sequence reads: CASSGSLSGANVLTF. CDR3 DNA: TGTGCCAGCAGTGGGTCGCTCTCTGGGGCCAACGTCCTGACTTTC. The entire variable domain, with the rest obtained from reference TRBV28 and TRBJ2-6, is as follows: DVKVTQSSRYLVKRTGEKVFLECVQDMDHENMFWYRQDPGLGLRLIYFSYDVKMKEKGDIPEGYSVSREKKERFSLILESASTNQTSMYLCASSGSLSGANVLTFGAGSRLTVL.

This chain links TRBV19 with TRBJ1-1, with 8 bases identical to TRBD1. Germline lookup yields CDR1 LNHDA and CDR2 SQIVND (reference sequence). J gave up 2 bases and V 7 bases, and 6 bases lay outside the gene matches. The CDR3 spans 14 residues. The CDR3 coding sequence is TGTGCCAGTACCTCGACAGGGGACAACACTGAAGCTTTCTTT. As protein: CASTSTGDNTEAFF.

The chain employs TRBV2 and TRBJ1-6; the D is unclear. Germline V lookup: CDR1 SNHLY, CDR2 FYNNEI. V was clipped by 3 bases and J by 10 bases, with 10 bases between them. This CDR3 has 13 amino acids. The CDR3 nucleotides read TGTGCCAGCAGTGATGGCAGCGGCTCACCCCTCCACTTT. It yields the protein CASSDGSGSPLHF.

This clone was recorded once. The CDR3 spells CASSPTHGELFF. The CDR3 DNA reads TGTGCCAGCAGCCCGACCCACGGGGAGCTGTTTTTT. The chain uses TRBV7-3 and TRBJ2-2; D gene uncertain. CDR1 SGHTA and CDR2 FQGTGA come from the germline V gene. This CDR3 region has 12 residues. V dropped 5 bases and J dropped 7 bases, with 8 bases sitting between them.

This clone was seen just once. The chain has TRBV7-9 and TRBJ2-1; D uncertain. This CDR3 is built from 12 residues. Trimming removed 5 bases at V and 7 bases at J, with 9 bases between. Looked up from germline, CDR1 is SEHNR and CDR2 is FQNEAQ (reference sequence). In DNA form, the CDR3 reads TGTGCCAGCAGCCCCTCAAGAAATGAGCAGTTCTTC. Translated: CASSPSRNEQFF. The variable domain in full, with the rest retrieved from reference TRBV7-9 and TRBJ2-1, is DTGVSQNPRHKITKRGQNVTFRCDPISEHNRLYWYRQTLGQGPEFLTYFQNEAQLEKSRLLSDRFSAERPKGSFSTLEIQRTEQGDSAMYLCASSPSRNEQFFGPGTRLTVL.

The chain carries TRBV6-1 and TRBJ1-4; perhaps TRBD1 as D (5 bases). CDR3 length equals 15 residues. Deletions cut 6 bases from V and 0 bases from J, with 11 bases between. The germline CDR1 and CDR2 sequences are MNHNS and SASEGT. The CDR3 sequence: CASRKDITTNEKLFF. The DNA for the CDR3 is TGTGCCAGCAGGAAGGACATAACAACTAATGAAAAACTGTTTTTT.

With regard to this clone: This sample also contains other DNA sequences that code for the same CDR3. V gene TRBV20-1 combines with J gene TRBJ2-7; a weak D match, TRBD2 (6 bases). Germline V CDR1 and CDR2: DFQATT, SNEGSKA (reference sequence). The CDR3 runs 11 residues. V gave up 4 bases and J gave up 6 bases, with 10 bases separating them. CDR3 coding DNA: TGCAGTGCTACCCAGGGAGGCGAGCAGTACTTC. It codes for CSATQGGEQYF.

This chain uses TRBV5-1 with TRBJ2-7; possibly TRBD1 for D (5 bases). This CDR3 comprises 13 residues. Per germline, CDR1 SGHRS and CDR2 YFSETQ. V shed 0 bases and J shed 6 bases, with 10 bases lying between them. As DNA, the CDR3 is TGCGCCAGCAGCTTGGGCAGGGCCTCCGAGCAGTACTTC. This encodes CASSLGRASEQYF.